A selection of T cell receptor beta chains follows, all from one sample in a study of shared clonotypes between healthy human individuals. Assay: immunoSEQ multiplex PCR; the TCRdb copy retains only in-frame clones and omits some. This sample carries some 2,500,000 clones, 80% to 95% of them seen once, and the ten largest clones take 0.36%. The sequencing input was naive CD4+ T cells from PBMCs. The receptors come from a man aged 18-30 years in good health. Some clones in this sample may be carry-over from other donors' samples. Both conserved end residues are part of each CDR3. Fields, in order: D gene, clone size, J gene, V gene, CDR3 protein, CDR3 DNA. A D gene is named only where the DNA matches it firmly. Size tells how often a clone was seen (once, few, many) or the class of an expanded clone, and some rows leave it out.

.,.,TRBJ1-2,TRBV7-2,CASSPIPGGTYGYTF,TGTGCCAGCAGCCCTATACCGGGGGGAACCTATGGCTACACCTTC
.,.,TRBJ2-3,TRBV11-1,CASSFFRGRGDTQYF,TGTGCCAGCAGCTTCTTCAGGGGAAGAGGAGATACGCAGTATTTT
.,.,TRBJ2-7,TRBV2,CAGARDTYEQYF,TGTGCCGGCGCAAGGGATACCTACGAGCAGTACTTC
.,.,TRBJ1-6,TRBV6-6,CASSPRGNSPLHF,TGTGCCAGTTCGCCGAGGGGTAATTCACCCCTCCACTTT
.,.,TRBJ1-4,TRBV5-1,CASSRAQSTNEKLFF,TGCGCCAGCAGCAGAGCACAATCAACTAATGAAAAACTGTTTTTT
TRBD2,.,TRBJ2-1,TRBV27,CASGRLAGSSYNEQFF,TGTGCCAGCGGAAGACTAGCGGGATCCTCCTACAATGAGCAGTTCTTC
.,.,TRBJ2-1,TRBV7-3,CASSRGGLRGNEQFF,TGTGCCAGCAGCCGCGGGGGCCTTCGGGGGAATGAGCAGTTCTTC
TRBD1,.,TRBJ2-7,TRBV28,CASKGQGSYEQYF,TGTGCCAGCAAGGGACAGGGCTCCTACGAGCAGTACTTC
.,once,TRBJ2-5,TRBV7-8,CASSLSGAPQETQYF,TGTGCCAGCAGCTTATCGGGGGCCCCGCAAGAGACCCAGTACTTC
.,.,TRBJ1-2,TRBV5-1,CASTSGQSLSGYTF,TGCGCCAGCACCTCTGGACAGTCCCTCAGTGGCTACACCTTC
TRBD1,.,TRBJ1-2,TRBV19,CASRRQGANYGYTF,TGTGCCAGTAGAAGACAGGGAGCAAACTATGGCTACACCTTC
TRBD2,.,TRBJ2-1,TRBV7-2,CASRYSGLANEQFF,TGTGCCAGCAGATACTCGGGACTAGCCAATGAGCAGTTCTTC
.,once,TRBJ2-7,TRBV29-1,CSVRGVGEQYF,TGCAGCGTCAGGGGGGTCGGCGAGCAGTACTTC
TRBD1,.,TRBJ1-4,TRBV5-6,CASSLWLRDRGGKLFF,TGTGCCAGCAGCTTGTGGCTTCGGGACAGGGGAGGAAAACTGTTTTTT
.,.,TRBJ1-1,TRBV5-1,CASSLDTEAFF,TGCGCCAGCAGCTTAGACACTGAAGCTTTCTTT
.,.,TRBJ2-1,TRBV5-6,CASSLSSGKYNEQFF,TGTGCCAGCAGCTTGAGTAGCGGAAAATACAATGAGCAGTTCTTC
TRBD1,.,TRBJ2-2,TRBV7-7,CASSRTGVDTGELFF,TGTGCCAGCAGCCGGACAGGGGTTGACACCGGGGAGCTGTTTTTT
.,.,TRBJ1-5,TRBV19,CATTWGGASNQPQHF,TGTGCCACCACCTGGGGGGGCGCGAGCAATCAGCCCCAGCATTTT
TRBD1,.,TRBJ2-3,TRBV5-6,CASRRQGSTDTQYF,TGTGCCAGCAGACGACAGGGTTCCACAGATACGCAGTATTTT
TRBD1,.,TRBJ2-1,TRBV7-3,CASSLEGQGYEQFF,TGTGCCAGCAGCTTAGAGGGACAGGGCTATGAGCAGTTCTTC
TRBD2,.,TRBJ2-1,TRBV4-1,CASSPGLAKTHTFNEQFF,TGCGCCAGCAGCCCGGGACTAGCGAAAACCCACACTTTCAATGAGCAGTTCTTC
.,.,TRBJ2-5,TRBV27,CASSLQSRLVGETQYF,TGTGCCAGCAGTTTACAGTCGCGTCTAGTTGGGGAGACCCAGTACTTC
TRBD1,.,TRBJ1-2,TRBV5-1,CASSSTPGQGAPGVGYTF,TGCGCCAGCAGCTCAACACCGGGACAGGGAGCCCCAGGGGTTGGCTACACCTTC
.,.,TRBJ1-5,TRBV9,CASSVEGQRNQPQHF,TGTGCCAGCAGCGTAGAAGGACAGCGCAATCAGCCCCAGCATTTT
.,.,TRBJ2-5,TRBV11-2,CASSLGETQYF,TGTGCCAGCAGCTTGGGTGAGACCCAGTACTTC
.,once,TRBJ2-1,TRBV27,CASSSGLNNEQFF,TGTGCCAGCAGCTCCGGACTCAACAATGAGCAGTTCTTC
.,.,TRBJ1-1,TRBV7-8,CASSVQQGNTEAFF,TGTGCCAGCAGCGTACAACAGGGGAACACTGAAGCTTTCTTT
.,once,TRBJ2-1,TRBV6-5,CASSYSRLAHNEQFF,TGTGCCAGCAGTTACTCCAGATTGGCCCACAATGAGCAGTTCTTC
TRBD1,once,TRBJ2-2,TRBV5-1,CATASEPTGANTGELFF,TGCGCCACCGCCAGCGAACCGACAGGGGCAAACACCGGGGAGCTGTTTTTT
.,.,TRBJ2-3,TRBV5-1,CASRAQSLRGDTQYF,TGCGCCAGCAGAGCCCAATCACTTCGGGGAGATACGCAGTATTTT
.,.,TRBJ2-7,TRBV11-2,CASSLLTGTTYEQYF,TGTGCCAGCAGCTTATTAACGGGAACAACCTACGAGCAGTACTTC
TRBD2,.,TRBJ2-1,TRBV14,CASSPLPGTSGPLYNEQFF,TGTGCCAGCAGCCCACTTCCCGGGACTAGCGGGCCACTGTACAATGAGCAGTTCTTC
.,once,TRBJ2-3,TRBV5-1,CASSLGMQGGSTDTQYF,TGCGCCAGCAGCTTGGGGATGCAGGGGGGAAGCACAGATACGCAGTATTTT
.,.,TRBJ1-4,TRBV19,CASSINNEKLFF,TGTGCCAGTAGTATAAATAATGAAAAACTGTTTTTT
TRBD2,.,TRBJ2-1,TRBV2,CASNGRGGNEQFF,TGTGCCAGCAACGGGAGGGGGGGCAATGAGCAGTTCTTC
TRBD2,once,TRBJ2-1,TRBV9,CASSVDRRASGSDNEQFF,TGTGCCAGCAGCGTAGACCGTCGGGCTAGCGGGAGTGACAATGAGCAGTTCTTC
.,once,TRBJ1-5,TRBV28,CASSSLRGRGNNQPQHF,TGTGCCAGCAGTTCCCTAAGGGGCAGGGGCAACAATCAGCCCCAGCATTTT
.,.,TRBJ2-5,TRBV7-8,CASSHIGSPRWYF,TGTGCCAGCAGCCATATTGGCAGCCCAAGGTGGTACTTC
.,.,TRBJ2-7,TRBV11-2,CASSPGRGWQYF,TGTGCCAGCAGCCCTGGGCGGGGTTGGCAGTACTTC
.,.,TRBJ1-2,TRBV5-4,CASSFVAGINQGYTF,TGTGCCAGCAGCTTTGTCGCAGGGATAAACCAGGGCTACACCTTC
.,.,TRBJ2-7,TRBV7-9,CASSLVGGVGEQYF,TGTGCCAGCAGCTTAGTAGGGGGAGTGGGTGAGCAGTACTTC
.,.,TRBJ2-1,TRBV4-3,CASSQISPGAVQYNEQFF,TGCGCCAGCAGCCAAATTTCCCCGGGGGCAGTCCAGTACAATGAGCAGTTCTTC
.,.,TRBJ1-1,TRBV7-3,CASSFGPNTEAFF,TGTGCCAGCAGCTTCGGACCGAACACTGAAGCTTTCTTT
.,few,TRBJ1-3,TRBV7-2,CASSPDPLSGNTIYF,TGTGCCAGCAGCCCAGACCCCCTCTCTGGAAACACCATATATTTT
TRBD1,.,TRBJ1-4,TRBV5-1,CASSLEQGFREKLFF,TGCGCCAGCAGCTTGGAACAGGGGTTTAGGGAAAAACTGTTTTTT
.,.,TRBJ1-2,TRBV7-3,CASSLTHAGAGYGYTF,TGTGCCAGCAGCTTAACGCACGCAGGAGCTGGCTATGGCTACACCTTC
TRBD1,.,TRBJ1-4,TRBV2,CASSGTGTAFF,TGTGCCAGCAGTGGAACCGGGACAGCTTTTTTT
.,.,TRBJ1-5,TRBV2,CASSEFTGNQPQHF,TGTGCCAGCAGTGAATTTACGGGCAATCAGCCCCAGCATTTT
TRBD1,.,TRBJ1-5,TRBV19,CASSIWQGGNQPQHF,TGTGCCAGTAGTATATGGCAGGGGGGGAATCAGCCCCAGCATTTT
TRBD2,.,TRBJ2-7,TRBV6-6,CASTSGTSGDYEQYF,TGTGCCAGCACCTCCGGGACTAGCGGGGACTACGAGCAGTACTTC
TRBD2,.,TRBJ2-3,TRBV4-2,CASSQSTSGRGDTQYF,TGTGCCAGCAGCCAATCGACTAGCGGGAGGGGAGATACGCAGTATTTT